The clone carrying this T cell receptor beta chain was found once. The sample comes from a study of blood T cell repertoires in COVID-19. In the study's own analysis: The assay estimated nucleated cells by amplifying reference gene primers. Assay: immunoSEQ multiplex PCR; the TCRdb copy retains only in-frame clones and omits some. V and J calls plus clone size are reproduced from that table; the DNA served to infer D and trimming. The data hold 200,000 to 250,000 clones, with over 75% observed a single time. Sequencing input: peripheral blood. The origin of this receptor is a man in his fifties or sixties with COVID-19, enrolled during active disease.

CDR3 amino acids: CSVLQGNEKLFF. The CDR3 DNA sequence: TGCAGCGTTTTACAGGGCAATGAAAAACTGTTTTTT. V usage is TRBV29-1 and J usage is TRBJ1-4; perhaps TRBD1 as D (6 bases). The CDR3 sequence is 12 residues long. Germline CDR1 SQVTM, CDR2 ANQGSEA. Trimming removed 5 bases at V and 5 bases at J, with 9 bases between.